Shown below are 25 T cell receptor beta chains from a single sample sequenced in a study of T cells in Graves' hyperthyroidism and ophthalmopathy. Researchers amplified the TCR beta CDR3 regions from RNA transcripts. The HTBI set primed first-round TCR CDR3 RT-PCR. MiXCR, applied by TCRdb to the multiplex PCR reads, yields one record per CDR3 protein. The sample yields about 640,000 distinct CDR3 sequences, less than 25% seen once. The sequencing sample was made of blood. These receptors originate from a man aged 25 to 40 with Graves' ophthalmopathy.

The chain joins TRBV19 to TRBJ1-5; 7 bases fit TRBD1. V dropped 5 bases and J dropped 4; count of bases not matched to a gene: 11. This CDR3 spans 16 amino acids. Per the germline V gene, CDR1 is LNHDA and CDR2 is SQIVND (reference sequence). The CDR3 region is CASSLPEAGGNQPQHF. The CDR3 bases are TGTGCCAGTAGTCTGCCTGAGGCAGGGGGGAATCAGCCCCAGCATTTT.

V and J are TRBV4-2 and TRBJ2-3, with D perhaps matching TRBD2 (6 bases). V was cut by 0 bases and J by 1 base, with 11 bases left in between. This CDR3 has 16 residues. Germline loops: CDR1 LGHNA, CDR2 YNFKEQ. The chain's CDR3 is CASSQEGSGGTDTQYF. The CDR3 DNA reads as TGTGCCAGCAGCCAAGAGGGCTCGGGGGGCACAGATACGCAGTATTTT.

This clonotype appeared many times. The chain couples TRBV3-1 to TRBJ2-3; D unclear. From germline, CDR1 is LGHDT and CDR2 YNNKEL (reference sequence). The V gene lost 2 bases and the J gene lost 1 base, with 10 bases spanning the gap. CDR3 length equals 15 residues. CDR3 nucleotides: TGTGCCAGCAGCCAATGGGAAAGGGGCACAGATACGCAGTATTTT. Protein product: CASSQWERGTDTQYF.

The chain is built from TRBV5-5 and TRBJ2-1, with 10 positions matching TRBD2. CDR1 is SGHKS, CDR2 YYEKEE, per germline (reference sequence). Trimming took 3 bases from V and 7 from J; bases not matched to a gene: 13. The CDR3 length is 17 residues. Written as DNA, the CDR3 is TGTGCCAGCAGCTCCCCGATGGCGGGACTAGCGATTAATGAGCAGTTCTTC. It specifies CASSSPMAGLAINEQFF.

V usage is TRBV15 and J usage is TRBJ1-1; D is uncertain. Between the trimmed V and J ends, which lost 8 bases and 6 bases, there was a span of 16 bases. Germline loops: CDR1 LNHNV, CDR2 YYDKDF (reference sequence). This CDR3 comprises 13 residues. The CDR3 region is CATEFRLGSEAFF. The CDR3 bases are TGTGCCACCGAGTTTAGGCTCGGGTCTGAAGCTTTCTTT.

The chain links TRBV15 to TRBJ1-2, with 9 bases aligning to TRBD1. The junction had 2 bases not matched to a gene; V was cut back by 3 bases and J by 6 bases. Germline loops: CDR1 LNHNV, CDR2 YYDKDF (reference sequence). The CDR3 is 13 residues long. CDR3 DNA sequence: TGTGCCACCAGCAGGGGACAGGGCGATGGCTACACCTTC. It is translated as CATSRGQGDGYTF.

This clonotype showed up just a few times. The chain employs TRBV5-1 and TRBJ2-3; D remains ambiguous. The CDR3 length is 15 residues. V was cut by 4 bases and J by 2 bases, with 14 bases left in between. Germline CDR1 SGHRS, CDR2 YFSETQ. This CDR3 reads CASSPEVVPTDTQYF. CDR3 coding DNA: TGCGCCAGCAGCCCCGAGGTAGTACCCACAGATACGCAGTATTTT.

The V call is TRBV29-1, the J call TRBJ2-3, with D hard to call. CDR3 length equals 13 residues. The germline V and J ends were trimmed by 5 bases and 2 bases, with 11 bases remaining between them. Germline loops: CDR1 SQVTM, CDR2 ANQGSEA. The CDR3 DNA follows: TGCAGCGTTCGGAGACCGTTCACAGATACGCAGTATTTT. Translating gives CSVRRPFTDTQYF.

The chain has TRBV27 and TRBJ2-3; 8 bases are shared with TRBD1. J was trimmed by 4 bases and V by 5 bases; bases with no gene match: 5. The CDR3 is 14 amino acids. The germline gives CDR1 MNHEY, CDR2 SMNVEV (reference sequence). CDR3 coding DNA: TGTGCCAGCAGTAAGACAGGGGAGTCAGATACGCAGTATTTT. As protein: CASSKTGESDTQYF.

The chain uses TRBV30 and TRBJ2-7; D is uncertain. The CDR3 covers 12 residues. In germline, CDR1 is GTSNPN, CDR2 SVGIG (reference sequence). V was clipped by 1 base and J by 2 bases, with 6 bases between them. The CDR3 spells CAWSGTPYEQYF. Written as DNA, the CDR3 is TGTGCCTGGAGTGGCACCCCCTACGAGCAGTACTTC.

This clonotype was observed a few times. The chain links TRBV19 to TRBJ1-1; D unclear. Between the trimmed V and J ends, which lost 5 bases and 4 bases, there was a span of 17 bases. In germline, CDR1 is LNHDA, CDR2 SQIVND (reference sequence). CDR3 length equals 15 residues. Written as DNA, the CDR3 is TGTGCCAGTAGTCTCTTATCCAACAAGGGCACTGAAGCTTTCTTT. Its translation: CASSLLSNKGTEAFF.

This clonotype was counted a few times. This chain connects TRBV6-5 to TRBJ2-7; possibly TRBD2 for D (5 bases). The CDR3 totals 16 residues. Germline V lookup: CDR1 MNHEY, CDR2 SVGAGI. V lost 2 bases, J lost 3 bases, and 17 bases lay in between. The DNA of the CDR3 is TGTGCCAGCAGTTACACCCGGACTCGCGGAAGCTACGAGCAGTACTTC. Its protein is CASSYTRTRGSYEQYF.

This clonotype was recorded many times. In DNA form, the CDR3 reads TGCGCCAGCAGCGCGGGAAGAGGACAGGGGGCTAATGAAAAACTGTTTTTT. It translates to CASSAGRGQGANEKLFF. The V call is TRBV5-1, the J call TRBJ1-4, with 10 positions matching TRBD1. V lost 4 bases, J lost 3 bases, and 9 bases stayed unmatched. Per the germline V gene, CDR1 is SGHRS and CDR2 is YFSETQ. The CDR3 length is 17 residues.

The rearrangement joins TRBV30 to TRBJ1-5; no clear D gene. CDR3 length equals 15 residues. In germline, CDR1 is GTSNPN, CDR2 SVGIG (reference sequence). The V end was cut by 2 bases, the J end by 0 bases, with 11 bases between. In nucleotides, the CDR3 is TGTGCCTGGAGTCGGGCGACCGTTAGCAATCAGCCCCAGCATTTT. It is translated as CAWSRATVSNQPQHF.

This clonotype has more than one count but fewer than ten. This rearrangement joins TRBV20-1 to TRBJ2-4, with 11 bases identical to TRBD2. The CDR3 spans 18 residues. In germline, CDR1 is DFQATT, CDR2 SNEGSKA (reference sequence). Germline trimming cut 0 bases from V and 5 bases from J; bases unmatched to any gene: 12. DNA for the CDR3: TGCAGTGCTAGAGATCAAACTAGCGGGAGTTGGCAGGAAAACATTCAGTACTTC. The encoded protein is CSARDQTSGSWQENIQYF.

The chain carries TRBV7-8 and TRBJ1-1, with D possibly matching TRBD1 (6 bases). The CDR3 loop spans 15 amino acids. Germline CDR1 is SGHVS and CDR2 is FQNEAQ. The V and J ends lost 0 bases and 4 bases respectively, with 12 bases between them. DNA of the CDR3: TGTGCCAGCAGCTTAGCGAGCGGAGGGGGCACTGAAGCTTTCTTT. Translating gives CASSLASGGGTEAFF.

The V gene is TRBV5-6, the J gene TRBJ2-3; D remains ambiguous. This CDR3 is built from 16 residues. Between the trimmed V and J ends, which lost 1 base and 0 bases, there was a span of 12 bases. Germline CDR1 SGHDT, CDR2 YYEEEE. CDR3 amino acids: CASSLFVTVSTDTQYF. The CDR3 DNA sequence: TGTGCCAGCAGCTTGTTCGTTACAGTTAGCACAGATACGCAGTATTTT. Full variable domain (remainder filled in from reference TRBV5-6 and TRBJ2-3): DAGVTQSPTHLIKTRGQQVTLRCSPKSGHDTVSWYQQALGQGPQFIFQYYEEEERQRGNFPDRFSGHQFPNYSSELNVNALLLGDSALYLCASSLFVTVSTDTQYFGPGTRLTVL.

This clonotype was picked up many times. This CDR3 is CASSFFSGQGMENTQYF. For the CDR3, the DNA is TGCGCCAGCAGCTTCTTCTCGGGGCAGGGGATGGAAAATACGCAGTATTTT. This rearrangement joins TRBV5-1 to TRBJ2-3; D is possibly TRBD1 (6 bases). The germline CDR1 and CDR2 sequences are SGHRS and YFSETQ. V lost 2 bases and J lost 7, with 23 bases in between. CDR3 length equals 17 residues.

This clonotype was counted ten times or more. This rearrangement joins TRBV2 to TRBJ1-1, with a weak D call TRBD1 (5 bases). Germline CDR1 and CDR2: SNHLY and FYNNEI. This CDR3 is built from 13 residues. Trimming took off 7 bases at V and 4 bases at J, with 13 bases between the two ends. The CDR3 nucleotides are TGTGCCAGCAAGTACGGGGGAACCACTGAAGCTTTCTTT. Translated, it gives CASKYGGTTEAFF.

There are a few counts of this clonotype. The rearrangement joins TRBV20-1 to TRBJ2-5, with 8 bases matching TRBD2. Per germline, CDR1 DFQATT and CDR2 SNEGSKA (reference sequence). The CDR3 runs to 15 residues. The V gene end was trimmed by 5 bases and the J gene end by 4 bases; junction bases not matched to a gene: 12. Here the CDR3 DNA reads TGCAGTGCTCCTACCGGGAGGGCAAACGGAGAGACCCAGTACTTC. This sequence encodes CSAPTGRANGETQYF.

Only a few counts were recorded for this clonotype. The V and J genes are TRBV20-1 and TRBJ2-7, with 9 bases lining up with TRBD2. The V and J ends lost 4 bases and 2 bases, in that order; junction bases with no gene match: 18. Germline V gene lookup returns CDR1 DFQATT and CDR2 SNEGSKA (reference sequence). This CDR3 has 18 residues. The CDR3 here is CSATRGLARGDSTYEQYF. CDR3 nucleotides: TGCAGTGCTACTAGAGGACTAGCGAGAGGCGACTCGACCTACGAGCAGTACTTC.

This clonotype was recorded a few times. The rearrangement links TRBV6-1 to TRBJ2-7, with TRBD2 matching 9 bases. Germline trimming cut 6 bases from V and 2 bases from J; bases unmatched to any gene: 8. The CDR3 runs to 15 residues. Germline values: CDR1 MNHNS, CDR2 SASEGT. The CDR3 region is CASSQTSGGTYEQYF. The CDR3, as DNA: TGTGCCAGCAGCCAGACTAGCGGAGGGACCTACGAGCAGTACTTC.

The V and J genes are TRBV4-1 and TRBJ1-5; perhaps TRBD1 as D (5 bases). Germline CDR1 and CDR2: MGHRA and YSYEKL. V lost 1 base to trimming and J lost 4 bases, with 8 bases between them. The CDR3 spans 14 residues. The CDR3 bases are TGCGCCAGCAGCCAAGGGACAAATAATCAGCCCCAGCATTTT. Amino acid sequence: CASSQGTNNQPQHF.

In this sample, this clonotype turned up many times. CDR3 nucleotide sequence: TGCAGCGTTGAAGTCCAGGGGGGTAACTATGGCTACACCTTC. Translation: CSVEVQGGNYGYTF. The rearrangement links TRBV29-1 to TRBJ1-2; TRBD1 agrees at 7 bases. After removal of 1 base from V and 1 base from J, the junction contained 3 bases not matched to a gene. This CDR3 comprises 14 residues. Germline V CDR1 and CDR2: SQVTM, ANQGSEA.

The chain couples TRBV20-1 to TRBJ2-7; the D is unclear. The CDR3 is 15 amino acids. The germline V and J ends were trimmed by 0 bases and 6 bases, with 18 bases remaining between them. Germline CDR1 and CDR2: DFQATT and SNEGSKA (reference sequence). CDR3: CSARDLMGSLLEQYF. The CDR3 DNA is TGCAGTGCTAGAGATTTGATGGGATCTCTCCTCGAGCAGTACTTC.